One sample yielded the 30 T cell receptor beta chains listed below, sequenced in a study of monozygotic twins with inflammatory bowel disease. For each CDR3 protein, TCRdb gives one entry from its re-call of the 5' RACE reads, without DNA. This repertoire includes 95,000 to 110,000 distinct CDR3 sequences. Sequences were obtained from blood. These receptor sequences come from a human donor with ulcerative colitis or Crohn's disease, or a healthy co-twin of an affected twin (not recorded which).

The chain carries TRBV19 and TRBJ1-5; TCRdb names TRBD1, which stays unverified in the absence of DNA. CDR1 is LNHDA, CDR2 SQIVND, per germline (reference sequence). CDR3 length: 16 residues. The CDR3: CASSIDLEGGMKPQHF.

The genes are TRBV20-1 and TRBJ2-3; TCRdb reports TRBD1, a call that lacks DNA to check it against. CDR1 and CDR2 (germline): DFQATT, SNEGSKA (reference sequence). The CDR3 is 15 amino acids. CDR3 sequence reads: CSAQDRGREHNTQYF.

CDR3 protein: CASSNTGYEQYF. The J gene is TRBJ2-7, the V gene TRBV5-4; TCRdb designates TRBD1, a call that cannot be tested without DNA. The CDR3 contains 12 residues. Germline V gene sequence: CDR1 SGHNT, CDR2 YYREEE (reference sequence).

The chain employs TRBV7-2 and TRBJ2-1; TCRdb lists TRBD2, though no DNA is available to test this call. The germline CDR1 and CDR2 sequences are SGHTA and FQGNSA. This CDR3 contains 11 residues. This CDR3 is CASSLGLAEFF.

The CDR3 region is CASSFRQAGVVIQYF. The V and J genes are TRBV5-5 and TRBJ2-4; checking the TCRdb D call of TRBD1 is not possible without DNA. Germline-derived CDR1 and CDR2 are SGHKS and YYEKEE (reference sequence). This CDR3 region has 15 residues.

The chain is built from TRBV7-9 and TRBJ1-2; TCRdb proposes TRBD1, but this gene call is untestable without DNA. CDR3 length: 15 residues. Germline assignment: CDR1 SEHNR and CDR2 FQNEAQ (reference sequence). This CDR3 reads CASSLMDRGDYGYTF.

CDR3: CASSLVSGPNSNQPQHF. The chain recombines TRBV7-2 with TRBJ1-5; without DNA, the TCRdb call of TRBD1 cannot be checked. The CDR3 runs 17 residues. The V gene's germline CDR1 is SGHTA and CDR2 FQGNSA.

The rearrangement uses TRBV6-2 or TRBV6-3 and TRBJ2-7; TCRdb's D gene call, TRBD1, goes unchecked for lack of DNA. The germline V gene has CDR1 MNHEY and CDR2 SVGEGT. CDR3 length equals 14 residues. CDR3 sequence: CAAPPRDRRYEQYF.

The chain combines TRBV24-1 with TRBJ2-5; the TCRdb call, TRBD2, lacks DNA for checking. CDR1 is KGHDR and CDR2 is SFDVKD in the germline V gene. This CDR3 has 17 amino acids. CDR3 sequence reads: CATSDPTSGYPQETQYF.

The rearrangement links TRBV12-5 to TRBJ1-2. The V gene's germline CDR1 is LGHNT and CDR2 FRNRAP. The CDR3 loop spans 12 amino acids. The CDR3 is CASGLATYGYTF.

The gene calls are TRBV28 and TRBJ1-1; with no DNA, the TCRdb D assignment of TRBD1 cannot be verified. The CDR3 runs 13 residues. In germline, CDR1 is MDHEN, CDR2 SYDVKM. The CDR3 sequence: CASSSDRFTEAFF.

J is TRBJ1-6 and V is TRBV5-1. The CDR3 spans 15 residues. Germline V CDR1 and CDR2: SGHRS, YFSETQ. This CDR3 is CASSLVGSYNSPLHF.

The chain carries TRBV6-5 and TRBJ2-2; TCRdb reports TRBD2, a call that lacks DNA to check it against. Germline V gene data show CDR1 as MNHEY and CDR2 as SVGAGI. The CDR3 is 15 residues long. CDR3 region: CASSFLPSNTGELFF.

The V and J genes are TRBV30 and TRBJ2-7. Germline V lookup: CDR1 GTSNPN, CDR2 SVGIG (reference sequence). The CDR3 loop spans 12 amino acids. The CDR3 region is CAWSVSFYEQYF.

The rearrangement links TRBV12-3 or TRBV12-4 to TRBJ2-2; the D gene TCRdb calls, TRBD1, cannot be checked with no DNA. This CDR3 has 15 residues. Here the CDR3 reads CASTLPVRNTGELFF.

CDR3 sequence: CASSRIGGNTEAFF. V and J are TRBV19 and TRBJ1-1; TCRdb names TRBD1, which stays unverified in the absence of DNA. Germline V lookup: CDR1 LNHDA, CDR2 SQIVND (reference sequence). This CDR3 contains 14 residues.

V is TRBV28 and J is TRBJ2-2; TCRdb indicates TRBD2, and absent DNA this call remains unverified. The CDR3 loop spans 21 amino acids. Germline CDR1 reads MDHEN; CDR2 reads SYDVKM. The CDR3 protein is CASSLDLGRTGHQRRTGELFF. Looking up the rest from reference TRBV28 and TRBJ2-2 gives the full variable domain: DVKVTQSSRYLVKRTGEKVFLECVQDMDHENMFWYRQDPGLGLRLIYFSYDVKMKEKGDIPEGYSVSREKKERFSLILESASTNQTSMYLCASSLDLGRTGHQRRTGELFFGEGSRLTVL.

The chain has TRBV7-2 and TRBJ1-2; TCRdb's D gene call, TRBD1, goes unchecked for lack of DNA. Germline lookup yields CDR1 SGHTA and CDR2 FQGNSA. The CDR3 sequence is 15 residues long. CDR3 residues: CASSRPPDRRSGYTF.

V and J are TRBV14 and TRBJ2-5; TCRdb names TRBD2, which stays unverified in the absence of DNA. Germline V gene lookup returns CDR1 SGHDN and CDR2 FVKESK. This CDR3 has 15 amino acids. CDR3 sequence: CASSPRLGDLETQYF.

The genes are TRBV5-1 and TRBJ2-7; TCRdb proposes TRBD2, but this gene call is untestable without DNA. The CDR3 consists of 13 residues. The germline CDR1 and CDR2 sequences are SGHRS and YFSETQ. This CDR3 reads CASSGGTLYEQYF.

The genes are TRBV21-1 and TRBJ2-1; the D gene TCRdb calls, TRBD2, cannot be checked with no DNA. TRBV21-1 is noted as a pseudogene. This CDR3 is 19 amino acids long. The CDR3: CASSKMGGGEGPDYNEQFF.

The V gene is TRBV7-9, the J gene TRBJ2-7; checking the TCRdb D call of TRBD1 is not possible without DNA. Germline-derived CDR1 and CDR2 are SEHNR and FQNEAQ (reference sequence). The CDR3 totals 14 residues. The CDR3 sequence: CASSLGDRTYEQYF.

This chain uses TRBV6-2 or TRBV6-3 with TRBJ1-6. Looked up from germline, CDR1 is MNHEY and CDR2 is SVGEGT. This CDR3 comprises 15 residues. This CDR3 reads CASSFWIMGNSPLHF.

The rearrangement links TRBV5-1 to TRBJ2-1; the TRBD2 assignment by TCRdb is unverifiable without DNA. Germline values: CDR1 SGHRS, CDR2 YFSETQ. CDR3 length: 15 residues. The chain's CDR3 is CASSLEFGRAHEQFF.

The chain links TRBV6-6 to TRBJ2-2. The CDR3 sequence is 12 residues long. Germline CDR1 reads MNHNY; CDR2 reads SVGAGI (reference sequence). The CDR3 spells CASTPYSGELFF.

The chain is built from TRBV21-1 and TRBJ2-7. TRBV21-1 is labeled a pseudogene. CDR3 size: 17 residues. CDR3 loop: CASSKQSGTSQTYEQYF.

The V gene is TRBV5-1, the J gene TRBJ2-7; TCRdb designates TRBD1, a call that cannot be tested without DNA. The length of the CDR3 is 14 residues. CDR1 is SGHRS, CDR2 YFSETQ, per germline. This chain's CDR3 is CASSLTGAVDEQYF.

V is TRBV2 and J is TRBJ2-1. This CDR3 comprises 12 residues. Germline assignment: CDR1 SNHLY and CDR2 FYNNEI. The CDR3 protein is CASRELGNEQFF.

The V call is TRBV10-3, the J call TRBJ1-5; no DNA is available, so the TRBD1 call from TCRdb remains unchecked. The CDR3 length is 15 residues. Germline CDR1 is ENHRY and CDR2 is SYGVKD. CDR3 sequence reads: CAISEGDRDDQPQHF.

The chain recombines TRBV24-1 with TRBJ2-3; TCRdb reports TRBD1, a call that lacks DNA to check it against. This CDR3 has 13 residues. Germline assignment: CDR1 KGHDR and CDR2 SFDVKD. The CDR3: CATENGNTDTQYF.